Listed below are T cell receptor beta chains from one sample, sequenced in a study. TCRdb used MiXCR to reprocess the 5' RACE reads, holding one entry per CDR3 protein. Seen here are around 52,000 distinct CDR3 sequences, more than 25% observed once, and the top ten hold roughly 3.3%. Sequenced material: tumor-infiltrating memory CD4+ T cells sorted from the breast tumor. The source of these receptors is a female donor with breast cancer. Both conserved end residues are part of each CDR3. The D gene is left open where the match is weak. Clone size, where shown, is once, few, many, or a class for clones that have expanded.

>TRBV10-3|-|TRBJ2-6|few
TGTGCCGCCCTCCAGGGCCTCTCTGGGGCCAACGTCCTGACTTTC
CAALQGLSGANVLTF
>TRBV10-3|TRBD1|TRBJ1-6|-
TGTGCCACCAAAGGGACAGGGGAAAGTAATTCACCCCTCCACTTT
CATKGTGESNSPLHF
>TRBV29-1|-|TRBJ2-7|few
TGCAGCGTTGCCACGACCTACGAGCAGTACTTC
CSVATTYEQYF
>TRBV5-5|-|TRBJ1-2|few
TGTGCCAGCAGCCCCGGGTGGGACCGTGGCTACACCTTC
CASSPGWDRGYTF
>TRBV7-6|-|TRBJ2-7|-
TGTGCCAGCAACCGGGACCAAGGGGGAGAGCAGTACTTC
CASNRDQGGEQYF
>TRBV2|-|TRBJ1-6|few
TGTGCCAGCAGTGAAGCGCGGCCGGGGTGGGGTTCACCCCTCCACTTT
CASSEARPGWGSPLHF
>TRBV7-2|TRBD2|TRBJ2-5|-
TGTGCCAGCAGCTTAATTGGGACTAGCGGAAAAGAGACCCAGTACTTC
CASSLIGTSGKETQYF
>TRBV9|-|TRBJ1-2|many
TGTGCCAGCAGCCCCCGGCGGGGAGCTAACTATGGCTACACCTTC
CASSPRRGANYGYTF
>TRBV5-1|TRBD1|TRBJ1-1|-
TGCGCCAGCAGCCAGGACAGGGCAAACACTGAAGCTTTCTTT
CASSQDRANTEAFF
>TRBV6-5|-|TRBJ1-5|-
TGTGCCAGCAGGGACGGACAAGGGCCCCAGCATTTT
CASRDGQGPQHF
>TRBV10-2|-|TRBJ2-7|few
TGCGCCAGCAGTGGGACAATGGGTTACGAGCAGTACTTC
CASSGTMGYEQYF
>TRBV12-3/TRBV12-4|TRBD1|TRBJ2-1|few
TGTGCCAGCAGTTTAGGGGACAGCATCTACAATGAGCAGTTGTTC
CASSLGDSIYNEQLF
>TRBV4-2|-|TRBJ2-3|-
TGTGCCAGCAGCCAAGATTCCAAGGCGGGCTCGGGAGACCTCACAGATACGCAGTATTTT
CASSQDSKAGSGDLTDTQYF
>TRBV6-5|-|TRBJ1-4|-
TGTGCCAGCAGTTACGGGCAGGGCGACCTAAATGAAAAACTGTTTTTT
CASSYGQGDLNEKLFF
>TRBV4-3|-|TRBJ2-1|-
TGCGCCAGCAGCCAAGACGGGCGGAGGGGAAATGAGCAGTTCTTC
CASSQDGRRGNEQFF
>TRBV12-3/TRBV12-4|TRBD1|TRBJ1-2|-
TGTGCCAGCAGTCCCTTCTTGGGGACAGGGCGGGCCGATGGCTACACCTTC
CASSPFLGTGRADGYTF
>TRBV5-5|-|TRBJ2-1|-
TGTGCCAGCAGCCAGGTCCGGGGGTGGGTCTACAATGAGCAGTTCTTC
CASSQVRGWVYNEQFF
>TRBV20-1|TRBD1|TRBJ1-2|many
TGCAGTGCCCTCGACAGGGGGCTATATGGCTACACCTTC
CSALDRGLYGYTF
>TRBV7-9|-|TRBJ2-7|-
TGTGCCAGCAGCTCCAACAGCTACGAGCAGTACTTC
CASSSNSYEQYF
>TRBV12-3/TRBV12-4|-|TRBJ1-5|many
TGTGCCAGCAGTTTCTTAGGAAGCAATCAGCCCCAGCATTTT
CASSFLGSNQPQHF
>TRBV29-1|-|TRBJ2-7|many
TGCAGCGTTCAGGGAGAGTACGAGCAGTACTTC
CSVQGEYEQYF
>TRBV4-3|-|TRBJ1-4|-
TGCGCCAGCAGCCAAGGAGGGTTGAGCGAAAAACTGTTTTTT
CASSQGGLSEKLFF
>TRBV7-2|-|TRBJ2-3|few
TGTGCCAGCAGCTCAACGTCTACTAGCACAGATACGCAGTATTTT
CASSSTSTSTDTQYF
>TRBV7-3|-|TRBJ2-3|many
TGTGCCAGCAGCTTACTCGGCCAGGGGAAGGATACGCAGTATTTT
CASSLLGQGKDTQYF
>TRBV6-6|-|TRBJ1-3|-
TGTGCCAGCCATCCCAGGGACTCTGGAAACACCATATATTTT
CASHPRDSGNTIYF
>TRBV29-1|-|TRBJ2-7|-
TGCAGCGTCCGACAGGCTAGCTCCTACGAGCAGTACTTC
CSVRQASSYEQYF
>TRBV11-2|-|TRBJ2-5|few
TGTGCCAGCAGCTTAGATCGGCCACCGGAGGGGGCCCAGTACTTC
CASSLDRPPEGAQYF
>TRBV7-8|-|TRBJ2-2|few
TGTGCCAGCAGCCCGCGCACAGGGTCAAGGACCGGGGAGCTGTTTTTT
CASSPRTGSRTGELFF
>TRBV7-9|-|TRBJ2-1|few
TGTGCCAGCAGCTTTGGGTGGGACAATGAGCAGTTCTTC
CASSFGWDNEQFF
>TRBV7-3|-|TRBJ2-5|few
TGTGCCAGCAGCACGGGACTTCAAGAGACCCAGTACTTC
CASSTGLQETQYF
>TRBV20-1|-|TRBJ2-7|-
TGCAGTGCTAGAGGAGGCCTTCGGCCGGACGAGCAGTACTTC
CSARGGLRPDEQYF
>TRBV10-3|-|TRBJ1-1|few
TGTGCCATCAGTAAAAACACGAACACTGAAGCTTTCTTT
CAISKNTNTEAFF
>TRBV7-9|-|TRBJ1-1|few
TGTGCCAGCAGCTTAGATCCCCGCACTGAAGCTTTCTTT
CASSLDPRTEAFF
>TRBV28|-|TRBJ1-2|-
TGTGCCAGCAGTTACGAGACACGAGGGTATGGCTACACCTTC
CASSYETRGYGYTF
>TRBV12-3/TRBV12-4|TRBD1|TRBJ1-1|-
TGTGCCAGCAGATTAGGACAGGTGAACACTGAAGCTTTCTTT
CASRLGQVNTEAFF
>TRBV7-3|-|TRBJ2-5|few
TGTGCCAGCAGCCGCGGGGCTCGGGAGACCCAGTACTTC
CASSRGARETQYF
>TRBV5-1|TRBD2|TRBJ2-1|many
TGCGCCAGCGCACCTAGCGGCACCAATGAGCAGTTCTTC
CASAPSGTNEQFF
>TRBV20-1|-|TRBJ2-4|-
TGCAGTGTTGGCAAAAGCAAAAACATTCAGTACTTC
CSVGKSKNIQYF